Here is one T cell receptor (beta chain) with its context. TCRdb keeps only in-frame clones here, not all; method: immunoSEQ multiplex PCR. The sample lists around 220,000 clones, roughly 88% occurring once. The sample originates from a study of blood T cell repertoires in COVID-19. In germline, CDR1 is SGHRS, CDR2 YFSETQ. The CDR3 contains 14 residues. The V and J ends lost 4 bases and 3 bases respectively, with 10 bases between them. Sequences were obtained from PBMCs or T cells enriched from blood (not recorded which). This chain links TRBV5-1 with TRBJ2-2; D remains ambiguous. This TCR was recovered from a woman in her 50s with acute COVID-19. The CDR3 coding sequence is TGCGCCAGCAGCCCGGGTTCGGACACCGGGGAGCTGTTTTTT. It codes for CASSPGSDTGELFF.